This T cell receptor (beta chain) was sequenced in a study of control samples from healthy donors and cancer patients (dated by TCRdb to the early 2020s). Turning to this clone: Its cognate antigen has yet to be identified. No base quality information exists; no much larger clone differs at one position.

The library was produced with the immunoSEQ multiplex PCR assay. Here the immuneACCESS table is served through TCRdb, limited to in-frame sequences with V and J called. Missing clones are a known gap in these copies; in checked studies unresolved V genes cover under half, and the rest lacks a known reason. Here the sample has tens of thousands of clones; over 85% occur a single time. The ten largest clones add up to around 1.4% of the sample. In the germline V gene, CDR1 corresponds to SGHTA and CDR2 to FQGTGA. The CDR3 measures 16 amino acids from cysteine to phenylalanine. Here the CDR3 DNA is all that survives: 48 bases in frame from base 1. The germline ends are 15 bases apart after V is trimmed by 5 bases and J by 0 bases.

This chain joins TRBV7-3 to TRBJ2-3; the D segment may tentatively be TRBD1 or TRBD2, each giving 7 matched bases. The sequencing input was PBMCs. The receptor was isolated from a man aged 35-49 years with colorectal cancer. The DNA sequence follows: TGTGCCAGCAGCCCCTGGGAGGGGGCTAGCACAGATACGCAGTATTTT. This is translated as CASSPWEGASTDTQYF. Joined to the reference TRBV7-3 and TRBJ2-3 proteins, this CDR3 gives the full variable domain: GAGVSQTPSNKVTEKGKYVELRCDPISGHTALYWYRQSLGQGPEFLIYFQGTGAADDSGLPNDRFFAVRPEGSVSTLKIQRTERGDSAVYLCASSPWEGASTDTQYFGPGTRLTVL.